These 28 T cell receptor beta chains came from one sample sequenced in a study of blood T cell repertoires in COVID-19. Data came from immunoSEQ multiplex PCR; TCRdb stores just in-frame clones and leaves some out. Of some 200,000 clones in the sample, around 89% were seen once. Sequenced input: PBMCs or T cells enriched from blood (not recorded which). The source is a woman aged 18-35 years who had recovered from COVID-19.

The chain has TRBV19 and TRBJ1-4; no reliable D call. The CDR3 contains 14 residues. Trimming left V 4 bases short and J 3 bases short, with 9 bases between. Germline V lookup: CDR1 LNHDA, CDR2 SQIVND (reference sequence). In DNA, the CDR3 is TGTGCCAGTAGTAGGAGTCCCGCTAATGAAAAACTGTTTTTT. This translates into CASSRSPANEKLFF. Full variable domain (missing parts from reference TRBV19 and TRBJ1-4): DGGITQSPKYLFRKEGQNVTLSCEQNLNHDAMYWYRQDPGQGLRLIYYSQIVNDFQKGDIAEGYSVSREKKESFPLTVTSAQKNPTAFYLCASSRSPANEKLFFGSGTQLSVL.

The chain's CDR3 is CASSEYRYSNQPQHF. For the CDR3, the DNA is TGTGCCAGCAGTGAATACAGATATAGCAATCAGCCCCAGCATTTT. The V gene is TRBV6-1, the J gene TRBJ1-5; D unresolved. Germline lookup yields CDR1 MNHNS and CDR2 SASEGT. V lost 2 bases and J 0 bases, leaving 8 bases between the germline ends. The CDR3 contains 15 residues.

As DNA, the CDR3 is TGTGCCAGCAGTCTGGGGGCTCTCGGTTTCGAGACCCAGTACTTC. Translation: CASSLGALGFETQYF. The V and J genes are TRBV28 and TRBJ2-5, with D possibly matching TRBD1 (6 bases). Germline-derived CDR1 and CDR2 are MDHEN and SYDVKM. The CDR3 is 15 residues long. V lost 5 bases, J lost 5 bases, and 18 bases lay in between.

The V and J genes are TRBV21-1 and TRBJ2-7; the table's D call TRBD1 went unverified against the DNA. TRBV21-1 is a pseudogene locus. This CDR3 is 16 amino acids long. The chain's CDR3 is CASRQGKKPSSYEQYF. The CDR3, as DNA: TGTGCCAGCAGACAGGGCAAAAAGCCCAGCTCCTACGAGCAGTACTTC.

The chain combines TRBV7-9 with TRBJ1-1; 8 positions match TRBD1. Looked up from germline, CDR1 is SEHNR and CDR2 is FQNEAQ (reference sequence). There are 17 residues in the CDR3. The junction had 11 bases not matched to a gene; V was cut back by 4 bases and J by 1 base. This chain's CDR3 is CASSSNFGQGSNTEAFF. CDR3 in DNA: TGTGCCAGCAGCTCAAATTTCGGACAGGGATCGAACACTGAAGCTTTCTTT.

This clone was recorded once. The chain carries TRBV10-3 and TRBJ2-2; D not certain. The CDR3 contains 13 residues. CDR1 and CDR2 from the germline V gene are ENHRY and SYGVKD. Trimming stripped 4 bases from V and 8 bases from J, with 11 bases between. The DNA for the CDR3 is TGTGCCATCAGTGGAGGTCTCGATGGGGAGCTGTTTTTT. Protein: CAISGGLDGELFF.

V and J are TRBV6-5 and TRBJ2-1, with D uncertain. The CDR3 length is 14 residues. V was clipped by 3 bases and J by 8 bases, with 14 bases between them. Germline CDR1 reads MNHEY; CDR2 reads SVGAGI. CDR3 bases: TGTGCCAGCAGTTATGGTCTATCGAACGATGAGCAGTTCTTC. This codes for CASSYGLSNDEQFF.

This chain joins TRBV6-4 and TRBJ2-3; D perhaps matches TRBD2 (5 bases). The germline V gene encodes CDR1 MRHNA and CDR2 SNTAGT. The CDR3 totals 13 residues. Trimming took off 0 bases at V and 4 bases at J, with 5 bases between the two ends. The CDR3: CASSDSGADTQYF. The CDR3 nucleotides are TGTGCCAGCAGTGACTCCGGGGCAGATACGCAGTATTTT.

This chain uses TRBV6-5 with TRBJ1-5; TRBD1 matches 7 bases. Germline V lookup: CDR1 MNHEY, CDR2 SVGAGI. V lost 8 bases and J lost 3; bases outside the gene matches: 13. This CDR3 spans 16 amino acids. As DNA, the CDR3 is TGTGCCAGCCGTTCCCGAGGGACAGTATCCAATCAGCCCCAGCATTTT. Protein: CASRSRGTVSNQPQHF.

V is TRBV5-6 and J is TRBJ2-7; D may be TRBD2 (5 bases). Germline V lookup: CDR1 SGHDT, CDR2 YYEEEE. CDR3 length: 13 amino acids. Trimming left V 0 bases short and J 7 bases short, with 11 bases between. CDR3 sequence: CASSLGEWDEQYF. In DNA, the CDR3 is TGTGCCAGCAGCTTGGGGGAGTGGGATGAGCAGTACTTC.

CDR3 loop: CASSLLVREDYGYTF. CDR3 sequence (DNA): TGTGCCAGCAGCTTGTTAGTTCGGGAGGACTATGGCTACACCTTC. This sequence joins TRBV13 and TRBJ1-2, with D unresolved. The V gene's germline CDR1 is PRHDT and CDR2 FYEKMQ (reference sequence). With 3 bases removed from V and 3 bases from J, the gap between germline ends came to 14 bases. This CDR3 has 15 amino acids.

The chain has TRBV5-1 and TRBJ2-6, with D maybe TRBD1 (6 bases). This CDR3 has 18 amino acids. Per germline, CDR1 SGHRS and CDR2 YFSETQ. The germline V and J ends were trimmed by 0 bases and 0 bases, with 13 bases remaining between them. CDR3 residues: CASSLVTGLTSGANVLTF. CDR3 nucleotides: TGCGCCAGCAGCTTGGTGACAGGACTTACCTCTGGGGCCAACGTCCTGACTTTC.

There are a few counts of this clone. The rearrangement links TRBV5-1 to TRBJ2-7; 12 positions match TRBD1. The length of the CDR3 is 16 residues. CDR1 and CDR2 from the germline V gene are SGHRS and YFSETQ. The V gene end was trimmed by 3 bases and the J gene end by 5 bases; junction bases not matched to a gene: 9. In DNA form, the CDR3 reads TGCGCCAGCAGCTGGATGAGGGACAGGGGGCGTGACGAGCAGTACTTC. Its protein product is CASSWMRDRGRDEQYF.

The chain joins TRBV7-8 to TRBJ2-1, with D perhaps matching TRBD1 (5 bases). This CDR3 is 17 amino acids long. Trimming removed 4 bases at V and 8 bases at J, with 24 bases between. The germline CDR1 and CDR2 sequences are SGHVS and FQNEAQ. The CDR3 DNA is TGTGCCAGCAGCTCACAACCCCTTGGAATCGTAGGGGATGAGCAGTTCTTC. Protein sequence: CASSSQPLGIVGDEQFF.

V usage is TRBV12-2 and J usage is TRBJ2-7; the listed D gene, TRBD1, was not tested against the DNA. TRBV12-2 is flagged as a pseudogene. The length of the CDR3 is 13 residues. The CDR3, as DNA: TGTGCAAGTCGCATCACAGGCCTCTACGAGCAGTACTTC. As protein: CASRITGLYEQYF.

This rearrangement joins TRBV2 to TRBJ2-7; TRBD1 might be the D (5 bases). From germline, CDR1 is SNHLY and CDR2 FYNNEI. The CDR3 is 13 amino acids. Trimming cost V 1 base and J 7 bases, with 11 bases left between them. This CDR3 reads CASSEEAQGEQYF. CDR3 in DNA: TGTGCCAGCAGTGAAGAGGCCCAGGGAGAGCAGTACTTC.

The chain joins TRBV27 to TRBJ2-7; TRBD1 is a possible D gene (5 bases). V lost 7 bases and J 2 bases, leaving 15 bases between the germline ends. The CDR3 is 14 residues long. Germline CDR1 and CDR2: MNHEY and SMNVEV (reference sequence). The CDR3 DNA reads as TGTGCCAGCATAGGGGCCGGCAGCCCCTACGAGCAGTACTTC. Amino acids: CASIGAGSPYEQYF.

V gene TRBV7-3 combines with J gene TRBJ1-1, with 8 bases aligning to TRBD1. This CDR3 spans 14 amino acids. The germline V gene encodes CDR1 SGHTA and CDR2 FQGTGA. J lost 1 base, V lost 5 bases, and 3 bases had no gene match. CDR3 DNA: TGTGCCAGCAGCACGGGACAGGAGAACACTGAAGCTTTCTTT. It specifies CASSTGQENTEAFF.

V usage is TRBV19 and J usage is TRBJ2-7; 10 nucleotides match TRBD2. The CDR3 has 15 amino acids. The V gene's germline CDR1 is LNHDA and CDR2 SQIVND (reference sequence). With 2 bases clipped from V and 2 bases from J, the junction kept 3 bases outside the gene matches. The CDR3 loop is CASSISLAGAYEQYF. CDR3 coding DNA: TGTGCCAGTAGTATATCGCTAGCGGGAGCCTACGAGCAGTACTTC. Complete variable domain (other parts from reference TRBV19 and TRBJ2-7): DGGITQSPKYLFRKEGQNVTLSCEQNLNHDAMYWYRQDPGQGLRLIYYSQIVNDFQKGDIAEGYSVSREKKESFPLTVTSAQKNPTAFYLCASSISLAGAYEQYFGPGTRLTVT.

This clone was counted a single time. The CDR3 loop is CASSEGTGAYEQYF. DNA of the CDR3: TGTGCCAGCAGTGAAGGGACAGGGGCCTACGAGCAGTACTTC. V usage is TRBV6-1 and J usage is TRBJ2-7; 9 positions match TRBD1. Germline CDR1 reads MNHNS; CDR2 reads SASEGT. The CDR3 has 14 amino acids. Unmatched junction bases numbered 0, after V lost 1 base and J lost 2 bases.

V is TRBV6-1 and J is TRBJ1-1; D gene uncertain. Germline CDR1 MNHNS, CDR2 SASEGT. The CDR3 loop spans 10 amino acids. V shed 2 bases and J shed 14 bases, with 9 bases lying between them. The CDR3 is CASSELTLFF. CDR3 DNA sequence: TGTGCCAGCAGTGAACTAACCCTATTCTTT.

CDR3 nucleotide sequence: TGTGCCAGCAGCGTATCCGGGAGAGGTACCGGGGAGCTGTTTTTT. Translated, it gives CASSVSGRGTGELFF. The V gene is TRBV9, the J gene TRBJ2-2; perhaps TRBD2 as D (6 bases). V shed 1 base and J shed 5 bases, with 12 bases lying between them. Germline loops: CDR1 SGDLS, CDR2 YYNGEE. This CDR3 is built from 15 residues.

This rearrangement joins TRBV7-9 to TRBJ2-7, with a tentative D call TRBD2 (5 bases). Germline lookup yields CDR1 SEHNR and CDR2 FQNEAQ (reference sequence). CDR3 length equals 14 residues. The V and J ends lost 5 bases and 6 bases respectively, with 17 bases between them. CDR3 loop: CASSGGPALVEQYF. CDR3 nucleotide sequence: TGTGCCAGCAGCGGCGGGCCCGCCCTCGTCGAGCAGTACTTC.

This chain links TRBV7-3 with TRBJ2-2; perhaps TRBD2 as D (5 bases). CDR1 and CDR2 from the germline V gene are SGHTA and FQGTGA. The V and J ends lost 2 bases and 6 bases respectively, with 7 bases between them. The CDR3 consists of 13 residues. This CDR3 reads CASSLDGAGELFF. As DNA, the CDR3 is TGTGCCAGCAGCTTAGACGGGGCCGGGGAGCTGTTTTTT.

The chain has TRBV7-9 and TRBJ2-3; the match to TRBD2 covers 12 bases. Germline trimming cut 5 bases from V and 5 bases from J; bases unmatched to any gene: 2. Germline assignment: CDR1 SEHNR and CDR2 FQNEAQ (reference sequence). The CDR3 spans 14 residues. The CDR3 coding sequence is TGTGCCAGCAGCAGGACTAGCGGGAAAGATACGCAGTATTTT. As protein: CASSRTSGKDTQYF. The full variable domain, rest sourced from reference TRBV7-9 and TRBJ2-3, is DTGVSQNPRHKITKRGQNVTFRCDPISEHNRLYWYRQTLGQGPEFLTYFQNEAQLEKSRLLSDRFSAERPKGSFSTLEIQRTEQGDSAMYLCASSRTSGKDTQYFGPGTRLTVL.

The chain combines TRBV13 with TRBJ2-7; weak D call: TRBD1 (5 bases). The CDR3 has 13 amino acids. The germline V gene has CDR1 PRHDT and CDR2 FYEKMQ (reference sequence). V was trimmed by 5 bases and J by 5 bases, leaving 13 bases between them. CDR3 sequence (DNA): TGTGCCAGCAGCACCTTCGGCAGGGACGAGCAGTACTTC. Translating it yields CASSTFGRDEQYF. The whole variable domain, filled in from reference TRBV13 and TRBJ2-7, reads AAGVIQSPRHLIKEKRETATLKCYPIPRHDTVYWYQQGPGQDPQFLISFYEKMQSDKGSIPDRFSAQQFSDYHSELNMSSLELGDSALYFCASSTFGRDEQYFGPGTRLTVT.

The rearrangement uses TRBV27 and TRBJ2-1, with 9 bases that match TRBD1. This CDR3 comprises 15 residues. Germline V gene data show CDR1 as MNHEY and CDR2 as SMNVEV (reference sequence). Germline trimming cut 2 bases from V and 4 bases from J; bases unmatched to any gene: 3. DNA for the CDR3: TGTGCCAGCAGTTTAAGGACAGGGGTGTACAATGAGCAGTTCTTC. This sequence encodes CASSLRTGVYNEQFF.

The J gene is TRBJ2-7, the V gene TRBV6-5; TRBD1 is a possible D gene (5 bases). CDR3 length: 14 residues. Germline CDR1 is MNHEY and CDR2 is SVGAGI. V was shortened by 0 bases and J by 3 bases, with 9 bases between the two germline ends. CDR3 sequence: CASSYSGQGYEQYF. Written as DNA, the CDR3 is TGTGCCAGCAGTTACTCTGGGCAGGGCTACGAGCAGTACTTC.